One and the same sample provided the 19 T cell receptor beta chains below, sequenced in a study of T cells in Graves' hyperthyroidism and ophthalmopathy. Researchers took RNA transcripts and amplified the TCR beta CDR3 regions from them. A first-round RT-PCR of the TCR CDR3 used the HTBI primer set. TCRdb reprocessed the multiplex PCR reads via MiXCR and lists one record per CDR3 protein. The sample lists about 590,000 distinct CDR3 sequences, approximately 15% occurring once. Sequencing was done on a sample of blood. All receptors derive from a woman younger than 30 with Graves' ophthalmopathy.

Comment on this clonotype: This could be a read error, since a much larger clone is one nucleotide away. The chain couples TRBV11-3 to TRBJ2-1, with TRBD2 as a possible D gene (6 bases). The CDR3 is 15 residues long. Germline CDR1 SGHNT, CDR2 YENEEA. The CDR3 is CASSPGEAYYNEQLF. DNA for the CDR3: TGTGCCAGCAGCCCCGGGGAGGCCTACTACAATGAGCAGCTCTTC. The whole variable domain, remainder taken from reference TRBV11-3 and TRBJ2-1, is EAGVVQSPRYKIIEKKQPVAFWCNPISGHNTLYWYLQNLGQGPELLIRYENEEAVDDSQLPKDRFSAERLKGVDSTLKIQPAELGDSAVYLCASSPGEAYYNEQLFGPGTRLTVL.

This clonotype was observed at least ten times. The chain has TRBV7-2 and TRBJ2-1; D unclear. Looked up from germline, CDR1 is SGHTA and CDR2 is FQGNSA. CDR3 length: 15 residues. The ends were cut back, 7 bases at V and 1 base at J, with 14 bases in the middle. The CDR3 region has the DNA TGTGCCAGCATCCCCGTTATAGGTTCCTACAATGAGCAGTTCTTC. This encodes CASIPVIGSYNEQFF. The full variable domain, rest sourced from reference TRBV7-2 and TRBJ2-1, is GAGVSQSPSNKVTEKGKDVELRCDPISGHTALYWYRQSLGQGLEFLIYFQGNSAPDKSGLPSDRFSAERTGGSVSTLTIQRTQQEDSAVYLCASIPVIGSYNEQFFGPGTRLTVL.

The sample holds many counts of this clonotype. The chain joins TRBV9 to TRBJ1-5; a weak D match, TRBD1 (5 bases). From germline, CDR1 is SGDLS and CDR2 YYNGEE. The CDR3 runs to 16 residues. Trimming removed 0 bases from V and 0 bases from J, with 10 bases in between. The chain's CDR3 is CASSVGGDGSNQPQHF. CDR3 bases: TGTGCCAGCAGCGTAGGGGGGGACGGTAGCAATCAGCCCCAGCATTTT.

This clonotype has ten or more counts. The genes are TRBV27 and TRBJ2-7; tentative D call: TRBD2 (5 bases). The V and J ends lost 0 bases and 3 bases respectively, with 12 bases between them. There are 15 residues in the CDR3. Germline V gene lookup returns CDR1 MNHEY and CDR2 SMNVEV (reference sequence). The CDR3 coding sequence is TGTGCCAGCAGTTTATCTGAGGGCCGAGTCTACGAGCAGTACTTC. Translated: CASSLSEGRVYEQYF.

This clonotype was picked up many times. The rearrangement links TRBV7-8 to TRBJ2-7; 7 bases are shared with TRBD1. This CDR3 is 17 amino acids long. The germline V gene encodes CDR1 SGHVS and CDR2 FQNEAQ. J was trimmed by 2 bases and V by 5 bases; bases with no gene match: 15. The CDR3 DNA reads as TGTGCCAGCAGCCCACGTCGGAAGGGACAGACAACCTACGAGCAGTACTTC. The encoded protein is CASSPRRKGQTTYEQYF.

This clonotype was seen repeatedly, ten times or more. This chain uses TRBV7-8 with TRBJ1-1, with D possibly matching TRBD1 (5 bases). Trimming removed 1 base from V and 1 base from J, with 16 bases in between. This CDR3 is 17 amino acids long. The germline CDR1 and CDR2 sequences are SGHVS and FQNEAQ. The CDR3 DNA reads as TGTGCCAGCAGCTTAGACCTGGGGGGGTCTTCGAACACTGAAGCTTTCTTT. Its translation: CASSLDLGGSSNTEAFF.

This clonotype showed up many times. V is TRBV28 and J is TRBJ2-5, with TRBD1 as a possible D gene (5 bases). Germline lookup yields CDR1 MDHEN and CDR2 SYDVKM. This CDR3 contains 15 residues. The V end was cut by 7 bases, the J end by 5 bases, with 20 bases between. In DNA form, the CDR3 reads TGTGCCAGCACCCCGGCAGGGCCACGGGTGGAGACCCAGTACTTC. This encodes CASTPAGPRVETQYF.

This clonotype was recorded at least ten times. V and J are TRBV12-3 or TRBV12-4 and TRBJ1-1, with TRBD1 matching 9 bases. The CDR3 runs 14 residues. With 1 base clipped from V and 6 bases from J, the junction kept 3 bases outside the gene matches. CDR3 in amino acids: CASSLGTGVSEAFF. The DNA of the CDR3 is TGTGCCAGCAGTTTAGGGACAGGGGTATCTGAAGCTTTCTTT.

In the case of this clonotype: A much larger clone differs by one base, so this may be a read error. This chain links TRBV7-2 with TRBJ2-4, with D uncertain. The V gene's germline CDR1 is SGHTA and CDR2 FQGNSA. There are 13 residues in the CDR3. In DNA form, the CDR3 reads TGTGCCGGCAGCTCCACTCCCGGAAACATTCAGTACTTC. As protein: CAGSSTPGNIQYF.

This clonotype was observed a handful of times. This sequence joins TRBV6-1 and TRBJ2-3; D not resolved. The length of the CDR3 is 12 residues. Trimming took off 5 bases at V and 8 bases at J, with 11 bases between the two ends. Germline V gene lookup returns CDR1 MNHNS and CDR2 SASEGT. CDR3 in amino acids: CASSKHVVTQYF. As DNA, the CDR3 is TGTGCCAGCAGTAAACACGTGGTTACGCAGTATTTT.

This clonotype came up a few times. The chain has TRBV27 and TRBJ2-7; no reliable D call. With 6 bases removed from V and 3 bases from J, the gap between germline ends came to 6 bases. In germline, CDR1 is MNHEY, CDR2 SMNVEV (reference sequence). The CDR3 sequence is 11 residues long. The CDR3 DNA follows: TGTGCCAGCAGGAAGTACTACGAGCAGTACTTC. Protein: CASRKYYEQYF.

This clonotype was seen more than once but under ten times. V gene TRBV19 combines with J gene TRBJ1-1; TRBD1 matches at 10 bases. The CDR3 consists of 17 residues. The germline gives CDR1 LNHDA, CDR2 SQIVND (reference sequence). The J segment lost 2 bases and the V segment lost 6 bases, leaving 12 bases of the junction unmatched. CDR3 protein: CASRTGGWIGKNTEAFF. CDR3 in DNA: TGTGCCAGTAGGACAGGGGGCTGGATTGGCAAAAACACTGAAGCTTTCTTT.

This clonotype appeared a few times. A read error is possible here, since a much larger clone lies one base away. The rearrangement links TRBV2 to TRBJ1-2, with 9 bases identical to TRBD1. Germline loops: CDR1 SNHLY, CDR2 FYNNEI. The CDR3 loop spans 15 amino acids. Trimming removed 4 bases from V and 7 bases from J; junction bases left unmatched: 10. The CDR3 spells CASSAGQGPYCGYTF. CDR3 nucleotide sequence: TGTGCCAGCAGTGCGGGACAGGGCCCTTACTGTGGCTACACCTTC.

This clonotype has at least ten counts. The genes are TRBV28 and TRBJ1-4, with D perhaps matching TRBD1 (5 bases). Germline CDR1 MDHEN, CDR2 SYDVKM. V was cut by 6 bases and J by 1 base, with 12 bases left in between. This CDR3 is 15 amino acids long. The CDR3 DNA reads TGTGCCAGCAGGCCGGCCGGGGGAACTAATGAAAAACTGTTTTTT. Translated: CASRPAGGTNEKLFF.

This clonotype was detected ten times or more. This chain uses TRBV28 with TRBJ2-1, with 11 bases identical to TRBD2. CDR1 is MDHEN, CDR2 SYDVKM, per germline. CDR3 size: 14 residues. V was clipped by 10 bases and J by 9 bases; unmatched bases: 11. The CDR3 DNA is TGTGCCACCTCGGTAGTAGCGGGAGGGATTGAGCAGTTCTTC. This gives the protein CATSVVAGGIEQFF. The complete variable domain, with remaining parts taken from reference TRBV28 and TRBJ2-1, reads DVKVTQSSRYLVKRTGEKVFLECVQDMDHENMFWYRQDPGLGLRLIYFSYDVKMKEKGDIPEGYSVSREKKERFSLILESASTNQTSMYLCATSVVAGGIEQFFGPGTRLTVL.

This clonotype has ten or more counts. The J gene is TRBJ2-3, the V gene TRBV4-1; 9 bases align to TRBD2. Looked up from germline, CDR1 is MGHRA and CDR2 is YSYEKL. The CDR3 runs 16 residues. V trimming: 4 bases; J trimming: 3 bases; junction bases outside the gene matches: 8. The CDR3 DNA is TGCGCCAGCAGCCCCAGGAGGACTAGCGAGACAGATACGCAGTATTTT. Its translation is CASSPRRTSETDTQYF.

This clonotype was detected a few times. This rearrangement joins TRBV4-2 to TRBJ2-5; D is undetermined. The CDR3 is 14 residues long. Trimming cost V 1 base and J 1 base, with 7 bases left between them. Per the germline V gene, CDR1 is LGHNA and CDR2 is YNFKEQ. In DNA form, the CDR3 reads TGTGCCAGCAGCCAAGGGAACCTCCAAGAGACCCAGTACTTC. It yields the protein CASSQGNLQETQYF.

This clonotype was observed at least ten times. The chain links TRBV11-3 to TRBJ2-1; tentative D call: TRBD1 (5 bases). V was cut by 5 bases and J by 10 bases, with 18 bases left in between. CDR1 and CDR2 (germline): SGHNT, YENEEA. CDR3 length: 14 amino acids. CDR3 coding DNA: TGTGCCAGCAGCCCCCGGGCCTTATCAGGGGAGCAGTTCTTC. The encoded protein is CASSPRALSGEQFF.

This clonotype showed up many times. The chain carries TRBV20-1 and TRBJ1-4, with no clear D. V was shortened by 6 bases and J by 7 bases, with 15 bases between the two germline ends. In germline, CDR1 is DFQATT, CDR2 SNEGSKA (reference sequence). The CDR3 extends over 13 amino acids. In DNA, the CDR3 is TGCAGTGCCCCGGGTCCTTCGACTGAAAAACTGTTTTTT. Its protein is CSAPGPSTEKLFF.